This entry lists 17 T cell receptor beta chains sequenced from one sample in a study of human T cells and chemical hapten exposure. The sample's time point: patch test 2, 6 weeks after DPC sensitization. Treatment meaning: therapeutic diphenylcyclopropenone sensitization with weekly scalp DPC. TCRdb re-called the RACE reads with MiXCR, one entry per CDR3 protein. Here the sample spans over 100,000 distinct CDR3 sequences, 9% to 9.5% being singletons. This sample comprised whole blood, obtained in connection with sensitization to the hapten diphenylcyclopropenone (DPC). All receptors come from a middle-aged woman with alopecia areata. Some clones in this sample may be carry-over from other donors' samples.

This rearrangement joins TRBV5-5 to TRBJ2-1, with 9 bases lining up with TRBD2. This CDR3 comprises 17 residues. Germline V gives CDR1 SGHKS, CDR2 YYEKEE (reference sequence). J was trimmed by 6 bases and V by 2 bases; bases with no gene match: 12. The CDR3 nucleotides read TGTGCCAGCAGCTTTTATGCGGGGGGGCCATCATTCAATGAGCAGTTCTTC. It encodes CASSFYAGGPSFNEQFF.

J is TRBJ1-6 and V is TRBV7-8; tentative D call: TRBD1 (6 bases). The CDR3 length is 14 residues. V was cut by 3 bases and J by 7 bases, with 10 bases left in between. Germline loops: CDR1 SGHVS, CDR2 FQNEAQ. CDR3 nucleotide sequence: TGTGCCAGCAGCTTTAGGGGGTCAAATTCACCCCTCCACTTT. This sequence encodes CASSFRGSNSPLHF.

The table lists this clonotype with a few counts. The chain combines TRBV28 with TRBJ2-5, with TRBD2 matching over 14 bases. CDR1 and CDR2 from the germline V gene are MDHEN and SYDVKM. V gave up 6 bases and J gave up 5 bases; unmatched junction bases: 5. The CDR3 is 15 amino acids. In nucleotides, the CDR3 is TGTGCCAGCAGGAGACTAGCGGGGGGGGCGGAGACCCAGTACTTC. Amino acid sequence: CASRRLAGGAETQYF. The entire variable domain, with the rest obtained from reference TRBV28 and TRBJ2-5, is as follows: DVKVTQSSRYLVKRTGEKVFLECVQDMDHENMFWYRQDPGLGLRLIYFSYDVKMKEKGDIPEGYSVSREKKERFSLILESASTNQTSMYLCASRRLAGGAETQYFGPGTRLLVL.

This clonotype was found many times. CDR3 region: CASSSARGRLGEQYF. CDR3 DNA: TGTGCCAGCAGTTCGGCCCGGGGCCGACTAGGCGAGCAGTACTTC. This chain uses TRBV6-6 with TRBJ2-7; D might be TRBD2 (6 bases). CDR1 and CDR2 from the germline V gene are MNHNY and SVGAGI (reference sequence). CDR3 length: 15 amino acids. V lost 4 bases, J lost 6 bases, and 19 bases lay in between.

This clonotype was seen more than once but under ten times. This chain joins TRBV4-2 and TRBJ1-6, with a weak D call TRBD1 (6 bases). CDR3 length: 16 amino acids. V was cut by 5 bases and J by 7 bases, with 18 bases left in between. Germline loops: CDR1 LGHNA, CDR2 YNFKEQ. The CDR3 loop is CASSLPPTGENSPLHF. The CDR3 coding sequence is TGTGCCAGCAGCTTACCCCCGACAGGAGAGAATTCACCCCTCCACTTT.

By frequency in the sample, this clonotype is medium-sized. The V gene is TRBV7-3, the J gene TRBJ1-6; no clear D gene. The germline CDR1 and CDR2 sequences are SGHTA and FQGTGA. The CDR3 runs to 13 residues. The V end lost 8 bases, the J end lost 10 bases, and 15 bases lay between the germline ends. CDR3 residues: CASARTERSPLHF. In nucleotides, the CDR3 is TGTGCCAGCGCTCGTACGGAGAGATCACCCCTCCACTTT. Variable domain in full (rest from reference TRBV7-3 and TRBJ1-6): GAGVSQTPSNKVTEKGKYVELRCDPISGHTALYWYRQSLGQGPEFLIYFQGTGAADDSGLPNDRFFAVRPEGSVSTLKIQRTERGDSAVYLCASARTERSPLHFGNGTRLTVT.

The sample holds many counts of this clonotype. CDR3 amino acids: CASSLGKETQYF. The CDR3 DNA reads TGCGCCAGCAGCTTGGGAAAGGAGACCCAGTACTTC. V usage is TRBV5-1 and J usage is TRBJ2-5; D not resolved. The germline CDR1 and CDR2 sequences are SGHRS and YFSETQ. V lost 0 bases, J lost 5 bases, and 5 bases lay in between. The CDR3 loop spans 12 amino acids.

The sample holds a few counts of this clonotype. The chain carries TRBV12-3 or TRBV12-4 and TRBJ1-2; 8 bases are a match to TRBD1. V shed 6 bases, J shed 0 bases, and the junction held 12 bases outside the gene matches. The CDR3 is 17 amino acids. The DNA of the CDR3 is TGTGCCAGCAGCCCGGGGGACAGGAAGAGGTCTAACTATGGCTACACCTTC. Encoded protein: CASSPGDRKRSNYGYTF.

The chain recombines TRBV10-3 with TRBJ1-2; no firm D call. Germline V lookup: CDR1 ENHRY, CDR2 SYGVKD. The CDR3 spans 14 residues. Trimming left V 6 bases short and J 0 bases short, with 11 bases between. The CDR3 protein is CAIRADASNYGYTF. CDR3 coding DNA: TGTGCCATCAGGGCAGACGCGTCTAACTATGGCTACACCTTC.

The rearrangement uses TRBV14 and TRBJ1-1; D gene ambiguous. In germline, CDR1 is SGHDN, CDR2 FVKESK. The CDR3 covers 14 residues. Trimming removed 3 bases at V and 5 bases at J, with 13 bases between. The CDR3 here is CASSHGQVGTEAFF. For the CDR3, the DNA is TGTGCCAGCAGCCACGGGCAGGTTGGGACTGAAGCTTTCTTT.

This clonotype has a handful of counts. V gene TRBV5-1 combines with J gene TRBJ1-6; D perhaps matches TRBD1 (5 bases). The CDR3 extends over 15 amino acids. Germline V lookup: CDR1 SGHRS, CDR2 YFSETQ. V was trimmed by 0 bases and J by 7 bases, leaving 11 bases between them. CDR3 nucleotides: TGCGCCAGCAGCTTGGGGGTTTGGGACAATTCACCCCTCCACTTT. Its translation: CASSLGVWDNSPLHF.

The chain is built from TRBV5-1 and TRBJ2-4; 9 positions match TRBD2. Losses at the gene ends were 4 bases for V and 4 bases for J; bases not matched to a gene: 6. The CDR3 spans 15 residues. Germline CDR1 reads SGHRS; CDR2 reads YFSETQ. The CDR3 here is CASSDLTSGKNIQYF. The CDR3 bases are TGCGCCAGCAGCGATTTGACTAGCGGAAAAAACATTCAGTACTTC. Variable domain in full (rest from reference TRBV5-1 and TRBJ2-4): KAGVTQTPRYLIKTRGQQVTLSCSPISGHRSVSWYQQTPGQGLQFLFEYFSETQRNKGNFPGRFSGRQFSNSRSEMNVSTLELGDSALYLCASSDLTSGKNIQYFGAGTRLSVL.

The genes are TRBV7-9 and TRBJ1-3; TRBD1 is a possible D gene (6 bases). The V end lost 5 bases, the J end lost 0 bases, and 8 bases lay between the germline ends. The CDR3 extends over 14 amino acids. Germline CDR1 reads SEHNR; CDR2 reads FQNEAQ (reference sequence). Here the CDR3 reads CASSTGNSGNTIYF. The CDR3 nucleotides read TGTGCCAGCAGCACAGGGAACTCTGGAAACACCATATATTTT.

This clonotype occurred a few times. This chain uses TRBV29-1 with TRBJ2-1; 10 bases are a match to TRBD2. V lost 4 bases and J lost 6; bases outside the gene matches: 6. Germline-derived CDR1 and CDR2 are SQVTM and ANQGSEA. The CDR3 runs to 14 residues. The CDR3 region is CSVVVAGGFNEQFF. Written as DNA, the CDR3 is TGCAGCGTTGTCGTAGCGGGGGGTTTCAATGAGCAGTTCTTC.

This clonotype was observed many times. V gene TRBV7-6 combines with J gene TRBJ2-3; 9 bases line up with TRBD1. Per germline, CDR1 SGHVS and CDR2 FNYEAQ. This CDR3 is built from 15 residues. V dropped 5 bases and J dropped 4; count of bases not matched to a gene: 7. CDR3 sequence (DNA): TGTGCCAGCAGCAACCGGGACAGGGCGGCAGATACGCAGTATTTT. It translates to CASSNRDRAADTQYF.

In its sample, this clonotype was seen a few times. V is TRBV19 and J is TRBJ2-1, with a possible D match to TRBD2 (7 bases). Trimming left V 3 bases short and J 5 bases short, with 14 bases between. The CDR3 loop spans 15 amino acids. Germline V gene sequence: CDR1 LNHDA, CDR2 SQIVND (reference sequence). The CDR3 sequence is CASSIRGTTNNEQFF. For the CDR3, the DNA is TGTGCCAGTAGTATTAGGGGGACTACCAACAATGAGCAGTTCTTC.

The table lists this clonotype with a few counts. J is TRBJ1-1 and V is TRBV29-1; D uncertain. V lost 3 bases and J 5 bases, leaving 13 bases between the germline ends. Germline CDR1 is SQVTM and CDR2 is ANQGSEA. The CDR3 consists of 13 residues. Here the CDR3 DNA reads TGCAGCGTTGACCTAGTTCGTGGGACTGAAGCTTTCTTT. Translating gives CSVDLVRGTEAFF. Complete variable domain (other parts from reference TRBV29-1 and TRBJ1-1): SAVISQKPSRDICQRGTSLTIQCQVDSQVTMMFWYRQQPGQSLTLIATANQGSEATYESGFVIDKFPISRPNLTFSTLTVSNMSPEDSSIYLCSVDLVRGTEAFFGQGTRLTVV.